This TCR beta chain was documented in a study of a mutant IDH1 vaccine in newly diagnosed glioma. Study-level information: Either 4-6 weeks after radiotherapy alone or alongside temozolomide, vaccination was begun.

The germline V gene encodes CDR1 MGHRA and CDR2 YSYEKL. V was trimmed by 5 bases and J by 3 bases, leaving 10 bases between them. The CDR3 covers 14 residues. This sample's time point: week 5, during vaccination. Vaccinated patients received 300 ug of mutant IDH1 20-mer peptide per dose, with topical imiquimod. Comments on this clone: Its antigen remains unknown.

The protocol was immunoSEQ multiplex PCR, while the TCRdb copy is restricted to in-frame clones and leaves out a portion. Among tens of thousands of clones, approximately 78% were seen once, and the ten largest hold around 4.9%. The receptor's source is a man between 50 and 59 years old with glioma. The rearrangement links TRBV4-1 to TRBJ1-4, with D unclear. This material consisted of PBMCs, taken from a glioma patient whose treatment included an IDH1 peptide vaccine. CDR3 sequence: CASSEARPNEKLFF. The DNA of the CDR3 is TGCGCCAGCAGCGAAGCACGGCCTAATGAAAAACTGTTTTTT.